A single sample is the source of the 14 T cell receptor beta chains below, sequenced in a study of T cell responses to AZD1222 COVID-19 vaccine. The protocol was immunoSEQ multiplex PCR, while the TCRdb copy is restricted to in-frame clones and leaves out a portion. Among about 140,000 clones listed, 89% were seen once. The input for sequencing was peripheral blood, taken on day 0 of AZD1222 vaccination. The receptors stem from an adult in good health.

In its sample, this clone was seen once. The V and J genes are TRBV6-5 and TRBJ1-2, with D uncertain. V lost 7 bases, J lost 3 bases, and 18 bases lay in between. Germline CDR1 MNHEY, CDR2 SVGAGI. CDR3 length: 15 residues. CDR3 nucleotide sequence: TGTGCCAGCACCAAAGGAACCCCAACGGACTATGGCTACACCTTC. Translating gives CASTKGTPTDYGYTF.

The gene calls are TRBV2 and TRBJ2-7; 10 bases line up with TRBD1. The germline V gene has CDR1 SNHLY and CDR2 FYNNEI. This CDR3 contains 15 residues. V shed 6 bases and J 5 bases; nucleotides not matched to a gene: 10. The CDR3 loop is CASRGGQGGLDEQYF. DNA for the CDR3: TGTGCCAGCAGGGGAGGACAGGGGGGTCTTGACGAGCAGTACTTC. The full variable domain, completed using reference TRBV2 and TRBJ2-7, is EPEVTQTPSHQVTQMGQEVILRCVPISNHLYFYWYRQILGQKVEFLVSFYNNEISEKSEIFDDQFSVERPDGSNFTLKIRSTKLEDSAMYFCASRGGQGGLDEQYFGPGTRLTVT.

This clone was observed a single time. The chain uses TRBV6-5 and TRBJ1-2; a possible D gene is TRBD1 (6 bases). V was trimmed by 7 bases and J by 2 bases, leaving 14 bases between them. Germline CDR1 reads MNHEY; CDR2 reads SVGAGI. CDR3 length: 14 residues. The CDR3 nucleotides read TGTGCCAGCACCAAGGGGGTCACAAACTATGGCTACACCTTC. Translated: CASTKGVTNYGYTF.

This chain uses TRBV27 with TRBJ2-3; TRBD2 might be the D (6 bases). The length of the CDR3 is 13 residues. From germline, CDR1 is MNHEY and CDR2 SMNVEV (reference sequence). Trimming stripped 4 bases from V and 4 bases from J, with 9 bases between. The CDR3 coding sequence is TGTGCCAGCAGTTGGGGGGACCCAGATACGCAGTATTTT. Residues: CASSWGDPDTQYF.

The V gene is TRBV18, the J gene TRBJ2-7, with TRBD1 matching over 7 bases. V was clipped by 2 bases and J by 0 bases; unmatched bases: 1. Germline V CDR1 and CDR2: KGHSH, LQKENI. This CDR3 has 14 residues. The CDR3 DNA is TGTGCCAGCTCACCAAGGGGGCGCTCCTACGAGCAGTACTTC. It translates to CASSPRGRSYEQYF.

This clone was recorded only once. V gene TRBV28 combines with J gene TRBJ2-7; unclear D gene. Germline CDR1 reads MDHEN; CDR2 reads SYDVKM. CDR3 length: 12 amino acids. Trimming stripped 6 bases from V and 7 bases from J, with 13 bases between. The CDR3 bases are TGTGCCAGCAGAGGCAGCGTCTTTGAGCAGTACTTC. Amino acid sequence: CASRGSVFEQYF.

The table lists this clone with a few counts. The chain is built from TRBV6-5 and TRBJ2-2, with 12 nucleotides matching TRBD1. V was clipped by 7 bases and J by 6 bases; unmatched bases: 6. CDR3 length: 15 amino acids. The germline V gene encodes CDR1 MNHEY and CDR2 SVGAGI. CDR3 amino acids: CASIGTGGTPGELFF. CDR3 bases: TGTGCCAGCATTGGGACAGGGGGCACCCCCGGGGAGCTGTTTTTT.

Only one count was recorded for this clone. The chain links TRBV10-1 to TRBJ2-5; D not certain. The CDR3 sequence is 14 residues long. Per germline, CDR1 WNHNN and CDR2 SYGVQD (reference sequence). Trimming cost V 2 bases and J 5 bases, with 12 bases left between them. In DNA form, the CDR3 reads TGCGCCAGCAGTGAGGGGAAAGCTGCGGAGACCCAGTACTTC. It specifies CASSEGKAAETQYF.

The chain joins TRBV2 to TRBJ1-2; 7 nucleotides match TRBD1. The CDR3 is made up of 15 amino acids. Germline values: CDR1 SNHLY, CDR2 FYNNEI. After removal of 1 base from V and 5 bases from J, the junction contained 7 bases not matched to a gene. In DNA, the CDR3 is TGTGCCAGCAGTGAAGGGCCGCAGGGGGAGTATGGCTACACCTTC. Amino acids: CASSEGPQGEYGYTF.

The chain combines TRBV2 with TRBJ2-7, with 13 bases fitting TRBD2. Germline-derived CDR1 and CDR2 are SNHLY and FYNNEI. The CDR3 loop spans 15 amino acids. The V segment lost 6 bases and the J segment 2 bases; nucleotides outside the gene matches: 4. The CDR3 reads CASRELAGGPYEQYF. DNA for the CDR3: TGTGCCAGCAGGGAACTAGCGGGGGGGCCCTACGAGCAGTACTTC.

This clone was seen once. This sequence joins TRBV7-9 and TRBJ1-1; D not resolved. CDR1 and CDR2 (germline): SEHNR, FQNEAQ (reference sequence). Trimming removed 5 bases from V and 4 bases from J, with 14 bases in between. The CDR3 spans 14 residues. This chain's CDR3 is CASSHNRGTTEAFF. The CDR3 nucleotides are TGTGCCAGCAGCCATAATCGGGGTACCACTGAAGCTTTCTTT.

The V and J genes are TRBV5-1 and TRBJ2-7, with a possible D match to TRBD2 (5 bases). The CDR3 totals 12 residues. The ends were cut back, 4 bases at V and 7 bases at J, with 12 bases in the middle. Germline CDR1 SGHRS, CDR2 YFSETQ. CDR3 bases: TGCGCCAGCAGCCACGCTGGAGGTGAGCAGTACTTC. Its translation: CASSHAGGEQYF.

CDR3 sequence reads: CASSSRSIQRTRDGYTF. CDR3 nucleotide sequence: TGTGCCAGCAGCTCCCGAAGCATACAGCGAACTCGTGATGGCTACACCTTC. The chain couples TRBV7-9 to TRBJ1-2; no reliable D call. This CDR3 has 17 amino acids. Trimming left V 4 bases short and J 6 bases short, with 24 bases between. Germline V gene lookup returns CDR1 SEHNR and CDR2 FQNEAQ (reference sequence).

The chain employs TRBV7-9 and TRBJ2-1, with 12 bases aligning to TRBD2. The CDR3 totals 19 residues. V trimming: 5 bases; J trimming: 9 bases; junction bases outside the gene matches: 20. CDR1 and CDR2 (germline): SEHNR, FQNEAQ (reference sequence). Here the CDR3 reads CASSEPFSELAGGLGEQFF. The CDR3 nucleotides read TGTGCCAGCAGCGAGCCCTTCTCTGAGCTAGCGGGGGGGCTGGGTGAGCAGTTCTTC.